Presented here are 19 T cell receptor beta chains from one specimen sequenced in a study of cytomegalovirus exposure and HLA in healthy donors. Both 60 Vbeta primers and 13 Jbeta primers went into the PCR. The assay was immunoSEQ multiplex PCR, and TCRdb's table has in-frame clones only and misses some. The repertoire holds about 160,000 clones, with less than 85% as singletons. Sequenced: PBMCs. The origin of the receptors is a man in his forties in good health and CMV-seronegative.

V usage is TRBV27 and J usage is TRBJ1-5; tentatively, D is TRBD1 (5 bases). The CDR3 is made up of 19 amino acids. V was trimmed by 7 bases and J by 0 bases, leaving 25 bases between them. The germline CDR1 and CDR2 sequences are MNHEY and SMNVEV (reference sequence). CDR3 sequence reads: CASTLGGQPDRNSNQPQHF. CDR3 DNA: TGTGCCAGCACCCTGGGTGGACAACCTGACCGAAATAGCAATCAGCCCCAGCATTTT.

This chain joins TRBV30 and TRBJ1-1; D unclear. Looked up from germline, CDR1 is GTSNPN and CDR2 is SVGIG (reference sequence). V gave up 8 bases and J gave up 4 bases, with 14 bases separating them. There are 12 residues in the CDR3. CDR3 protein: CAGGRVATEAFF. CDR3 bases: TGTGCCGGAGGGAGGGTGGCCACTGAAGCTTTCTTT.

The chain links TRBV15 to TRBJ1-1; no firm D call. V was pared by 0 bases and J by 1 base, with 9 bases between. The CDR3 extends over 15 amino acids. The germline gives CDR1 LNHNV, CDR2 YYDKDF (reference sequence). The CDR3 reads CATSRDRGANTEAFF. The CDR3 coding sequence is TGTGCCACCAGCAGAGATCGTGGAGCGAACACTGAAGCTTTCTTT.

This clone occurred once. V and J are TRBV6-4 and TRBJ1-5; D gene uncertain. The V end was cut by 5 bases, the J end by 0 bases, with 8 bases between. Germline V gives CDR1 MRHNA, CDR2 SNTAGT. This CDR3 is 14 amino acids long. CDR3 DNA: TGTGCCAGCAGTCAGGAATTTAGCAATCAGCCCCAGCATTTT. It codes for CASSQEFSNQPQHF.

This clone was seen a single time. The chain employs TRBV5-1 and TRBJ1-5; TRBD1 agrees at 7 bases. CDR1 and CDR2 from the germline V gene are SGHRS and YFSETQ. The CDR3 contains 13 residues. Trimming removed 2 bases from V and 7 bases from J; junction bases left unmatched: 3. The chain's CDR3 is CASSLGGTQPQHF. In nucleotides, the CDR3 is TGCGCCAGCAGCTTAGGGGGCACCCAGCCCCAGCATTTT.

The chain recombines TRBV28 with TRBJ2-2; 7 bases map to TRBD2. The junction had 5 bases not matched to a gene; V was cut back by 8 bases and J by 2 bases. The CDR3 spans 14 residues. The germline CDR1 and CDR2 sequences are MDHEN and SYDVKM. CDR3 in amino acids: CASRGGGNTGELFF. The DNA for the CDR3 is TGTGCCAGCCGCGGGGGAGGAAACACCGGGGAGCTGTTTTTT.

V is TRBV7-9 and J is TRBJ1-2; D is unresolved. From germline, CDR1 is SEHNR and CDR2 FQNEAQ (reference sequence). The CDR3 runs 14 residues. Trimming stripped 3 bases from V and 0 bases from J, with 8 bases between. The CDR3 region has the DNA TGTGCCAGCAGCTTTTCGTCGGCTAACTATGGCTACACCTTC. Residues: CASSFSSANYGYTF.

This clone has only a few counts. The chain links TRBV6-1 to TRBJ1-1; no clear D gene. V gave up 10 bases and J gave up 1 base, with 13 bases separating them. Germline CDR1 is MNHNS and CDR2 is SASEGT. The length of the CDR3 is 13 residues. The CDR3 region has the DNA TGTGCCACACTCCTGACTGAGAACACTGAAGCTTTCTTT. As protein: CATLLTENTEAFF.

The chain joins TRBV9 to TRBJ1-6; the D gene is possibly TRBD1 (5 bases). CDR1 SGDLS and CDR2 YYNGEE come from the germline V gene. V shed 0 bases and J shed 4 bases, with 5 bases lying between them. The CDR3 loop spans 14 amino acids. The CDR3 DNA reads TGTGCCAGCAGCGTAGGACAGTATAATTCACCCCTCCACTTT. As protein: CASSVGQYNSPLHF. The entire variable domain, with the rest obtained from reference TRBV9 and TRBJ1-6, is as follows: DSGVTQTPKHLITATGQRVTLRCSPRSGDLSVYWYQQSLDQGLQFLIQYYNGEERAKGNILERFSAQQFPDLHSELNLSSLELGDSALYFCASSVGQYNSPLHFGNGTRLTVT.

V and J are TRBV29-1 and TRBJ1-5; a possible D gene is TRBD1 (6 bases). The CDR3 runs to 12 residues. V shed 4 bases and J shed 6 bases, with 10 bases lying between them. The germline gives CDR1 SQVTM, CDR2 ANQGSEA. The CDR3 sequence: CSVAGVGQPQHF. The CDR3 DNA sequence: TGCAGCGTTGCAGGGGTTGGTCAGCCCCAGCATTTT.

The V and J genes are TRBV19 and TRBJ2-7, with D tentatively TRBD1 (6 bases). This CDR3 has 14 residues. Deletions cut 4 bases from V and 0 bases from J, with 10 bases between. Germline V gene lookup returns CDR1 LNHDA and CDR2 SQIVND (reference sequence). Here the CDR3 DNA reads TGTGCCAGTAGTACCGGGACAACCTCCTACGAGCAGTACTTC. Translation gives CASSTGTTSYEQYF.

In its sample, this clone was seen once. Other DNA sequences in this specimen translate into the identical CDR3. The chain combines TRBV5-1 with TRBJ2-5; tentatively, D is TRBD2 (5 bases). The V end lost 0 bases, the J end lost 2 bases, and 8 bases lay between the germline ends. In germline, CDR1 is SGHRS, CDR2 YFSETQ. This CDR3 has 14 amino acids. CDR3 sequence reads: CASSLAGLQETQYF. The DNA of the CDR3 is TGCGCCAGCAGCTTGGCGGGGTTACAAGAGACCCAGTACTTC.

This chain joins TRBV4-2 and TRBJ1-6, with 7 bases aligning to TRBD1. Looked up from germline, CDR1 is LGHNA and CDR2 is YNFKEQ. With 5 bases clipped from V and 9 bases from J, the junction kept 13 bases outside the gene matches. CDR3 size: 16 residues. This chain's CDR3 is CASSKLSDRVSSPLHF. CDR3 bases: TGTGCCAGCAGCAAGTTAAGTGACAGGGTTTCTTCACCCCTCCACTTT.

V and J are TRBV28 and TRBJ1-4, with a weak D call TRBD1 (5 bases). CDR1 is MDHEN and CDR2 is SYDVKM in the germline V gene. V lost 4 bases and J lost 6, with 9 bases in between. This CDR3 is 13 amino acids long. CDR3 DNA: TGTGCCAGCAGTTCGGGACTTTATGAAAAACTGTTTTTT. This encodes CASSSGLYEKLFF.

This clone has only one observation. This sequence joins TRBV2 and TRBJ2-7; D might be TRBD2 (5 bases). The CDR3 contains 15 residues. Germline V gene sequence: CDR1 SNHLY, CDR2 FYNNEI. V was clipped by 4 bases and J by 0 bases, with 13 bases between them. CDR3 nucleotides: TGTGCCAGCAGTGGTCAAGGGCTAGCCTCCTACGAGCAGTACTTC. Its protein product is CASSGQGLASYEQYF.

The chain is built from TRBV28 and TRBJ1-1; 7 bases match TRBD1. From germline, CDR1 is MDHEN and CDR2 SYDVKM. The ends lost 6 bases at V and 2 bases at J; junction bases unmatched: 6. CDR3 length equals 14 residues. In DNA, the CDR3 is TGTGCCAGCAGAGACGACAGGGCAAACACTGAAGCTTTCTTT. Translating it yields CASRDDRANTEAFF.

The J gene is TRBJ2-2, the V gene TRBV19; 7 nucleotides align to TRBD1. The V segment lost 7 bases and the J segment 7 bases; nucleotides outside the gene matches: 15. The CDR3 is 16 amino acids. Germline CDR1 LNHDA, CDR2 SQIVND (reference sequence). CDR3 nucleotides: TGTGCCAGTAAGAGGTCAGAGGGGGCAAAGAACGGGGAGCTGTTTTTT. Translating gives CASKRSEGAKNGELFF.

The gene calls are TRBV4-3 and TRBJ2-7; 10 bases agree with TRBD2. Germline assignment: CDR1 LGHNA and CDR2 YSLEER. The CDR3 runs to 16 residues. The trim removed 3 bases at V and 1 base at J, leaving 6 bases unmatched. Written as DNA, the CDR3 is TGCGCCAGCAGCCAGTCTTTAGCGGGGGGATCCTACGAGCAGTACTTC. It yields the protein CASSQSLAGGSYEQYF.

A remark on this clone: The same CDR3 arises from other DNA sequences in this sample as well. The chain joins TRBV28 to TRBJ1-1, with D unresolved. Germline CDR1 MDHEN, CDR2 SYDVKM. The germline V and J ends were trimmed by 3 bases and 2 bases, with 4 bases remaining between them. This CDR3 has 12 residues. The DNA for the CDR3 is TGTGCCAGCAGTTTCGGTAACACTGAAGCTTTCTTT. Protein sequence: CASSFGNTEAFF.